This T cell receptor (beta chain) was documented in a study of cytomegalovirus exposure and HLA in healthy donors. Primers included in the PCR were 60 Vbeta and 13 Jbeta primers. Libraries were prepared by immunoSEQ multiplex PCR; TCRdb keeps only in-frame clonotypes and omits some of them. The sample contains around 130,000 clones, around 79% of which appear only once. CDR1 is SGHDT, CDR2 YYEEEE, per germline. The CDR3 length is 14 residues. Unmatched junction bases numbered 3, after V lost 0 bases and J lost 7 bases. The clonotype comes from a woman aged 40 to 50 in good health and CMV-seropositive. This sequence joins TRBV5-6 and TRBJ1-2, with 10 bases matching TRBD1. Input material: PBMCs. For the CDR3, the DNA is TGTGCCAGCAGCTTGGGACAGGGGGCTGGTGGCTACACCTTC. Translating it yields CASSLGQGAGGYTF.